A single sample is the source of the 12 T cell receptor beta chains below, sequenced in a study of blood T cells in healthy people across ages. The use of a sample-barcoded 5' primer and a J-beta primer mix characterized a second PCR of about 6 to 11 cycles. TCRdb reanalysed the 5' RACE reads using MiXCR and keeps one entry per CDR3 protein. The table has 790,000 or so distinct CDR3 sequences, about half seen once. Sequenced material: blood. The receptors were gathered from a man older than 75 in good health.

The chain employs TRBV4-2 and TRBJ2-3; D is possibly TRBD2 (5 bases). The V gene lost 5 bases and the J gene lost 0 bases, with 9 bases spanning the gap. The CDR3 covers 14 residues. Germline lookup yields CDR1 LGHNA and CDR2 YNFKEQ. The CDR3 DNA reads as TGTGCCAGCAGCAAAGCGGCTAGCACAGATACGCAGTATTTT. Translation gives CASSKAASTDTQYF.

This chain connects TRBV20-1 to TRBJ2-4; D is perhaps TRBD2 (6 bases). The closer fit of TRBJ2-7 to the DNA end suggests the J call may be wrong. Per the germline V gene, CDR1 is DFQATT and CDR2 is SNEGSKA (reference sequence). CDR3 length equals 16 residues. The CDR3 loop reads CSGELTSRRGSYEQYF. DNA of the CDR3: TGCAGTGGAGAGTTAACTAGCAGGAGAGGGTCCTACGAGCAGTACTTC.

This clonotype was seen at least ten times. The gene calls are TRBV7-2 and TRBJ2-7; 7 bases line up with TRBD2. Losses at the gene ends were 3 bases for V and 6 bases for J; bases not matched to a gene: 11. Looked up from germline, CDR1 is SGHTA and CDR2 is FQGNSA. This CDR3 contains 15 residues. The DNA for the CDR3 is TGTGCCAGCAGCTTTTACGCGGGAGCCATGGGCGAGCAGTACTTC. This gives the protein CASSFYAGAMGEQYF.

The chain has TRBV5-1 and TRBJ1-6; unclear D gene. Germline V gene lookup returns CDR1 SGHRS and CDR2 YFSETQ. The CDR3 totals 14 residues. Trimming stripped 4 bases from V and 6 bases from J, with 11 bases between. In DNA form, the CDR3 reads TGCGCCAGCAGCGAGAGACGACCTAATTCACCCCTCCACTTT. This gives the protein CASSERRPNSPLHF.

The chain carries TRBV25-1 and TRBJ2-3, with no clear D. Germline lookup yields CDR1 MGHDK and CDR2 SYGVNS. The CDR3 is 13 residues long. Trimming shortened V by 4 bases and J by 2 bases, and 7 bases separated the two germline ends. CDR3 sequence: CASSVQVTDTQYF. CDR3 in DNA: TGTGCCAGCAGTGTGCAAGTCACAGATACGCAGTATTTT.

The chain couples TRBV20-1 to TRBJ2-3; 10 nucleotides agree with TRBD2. CDR1 DFQATT and CDR2 SNEGSKA come from the germline V gene (reference sequence). The CDR3 has 14 amino acids. V gave up 3 bases and J gave up 3 bases; unmatched junction bases: 3. This CDR3 reads CSASTSGMTDTQYF. The CDR3 nucleotides are TGCAGTGCTAGCACTAGCGGGATGACAGATACGCAGTATTTT.

The chain uses TRBV5-1 and TRBJ2-3; TRBD2 matches at 11 bases. Per germline, CDR1 SGHRS and CDR2 YFSETQ. The length of the CDR3 is 14 residues. The V segment lost 8 bases and the J segment 4 bases; nucleotides outside the gene matches: 6. CDR3 DNA sequence: TGCGCCAGTTTTAGCGGGAGGGCCGCAGATACGCAGTATTTT. Its protein product is CASFSGRAADTQYF.

J is TRBJ2-3 and V is TRBV27; 10 bases are a match to TRBD1. Germline CDR1 reads MNHEY; CDR2 reads SMNVEV (reference sequence). The CDR3 is 19 residues long. Trimming took 0 bases from V and 2 from J; bases not matched to a gene: 11. CDR3 sequence (DNA): TGTGCCAGCAGTTTATCGCCCCGACAGGGGGCCCCACTCACAGATACGCAGTATTTT. It specifies CASSLSPRQGAPLTDTQYF.

This clonotype has a count of ten or more. The rearrangement joins TRBV5-1 to TRBJ2-5; no firm D call. Germline values: CDR1 SGHRS, CDR2 YFSETQ. This CDR3 has 13 amino acids. Trimming left V 2 bases short and J 5 bases short, with 10 bases between. The CDR3 protein is CASSFNGEETQYF. The CDR3 coding sequence is TGCGCCAGCAGCTTTAACGGAGAGGAGACCCAGTACTTC.

This clonotype has just a few counts. It may be a read error: a sequence one base away is much more abundant. The chain employs TRBV27 and TRBJ2-3, with 13 bases that match TRBD2. Looked up from germline, CDR1 is MNHEY and CDR2 is SMNVEV (reference sequence). The J segment lost 0 bases and the V segment lost 5 bases, leaving 11 bases of the junction unmatched. The length of the CDR3 is 19 residues. This CDR3 reads CASSHHDRGLAGSTDTQYF. The CDR3 nucleotides read TGTGCCAGCAGTCATCACGACAGGGGACTAGCGGGAAGCACAGATACGCAGTATTTT.

The chain recombines TRBV20-1 with TRBJ2-1, with D possibly being TRBD1 or TRBD2 (6 bases each). Germline-derived CDR1 and CDR2 are DFQATT and SNEGSKA (reference sequence). The germline V and J ends were trimmed by 6 bases and 6 bases, with 18 bases remaining between them. The CDR3 runs to 14 residues. The CDR3 sequence is CSAQGGNIGNEQFF. Written as DNA, the CDR3 is TGCAGTGCCCAAGGGGGGAATATCGGCAATGAGCAGTTCTTC.

This clonotype was seen only a few times. The J gene is TRBJ2-7, the V gene TRBV7-9; possible D gene TRBD1, 5 bases. V was trimmed by 1 base and J by 3 bases, leaving 13 bases between them. This CDR3 spans 15 amino acids. Germline V gene sequence: CDR1 SEHNR, CDR2 FQNEAQ (reference sequence). This chain's CDR3 is CASSLGVGAVYEQYF. The CDR3 DNA is TGTGCCAGCAGCTTAGGGGTAGGGGCAGTCTACGAGCAGTACTTC.